A single sample is the source of the 20 T cell receptor beta chains below, sequenced in a study of CD8 T cells in Susac syndrome. The RNA input was roughly 0.45 to 1 ug, and it was reverse transcribed with random hexamers. MiXCR, applied by TCRdb to the immunoSEQ multiplex PCR reads, yields one record per CDR3 protein. The data hold under 200,000 distinct CDR3 sequences, with roughly 90% observed a single time. Source material: CD4+ T cells from PBMCs. The receptors were sampled from a human donor with Susac syndrome.

Only one count was recorded for this clonotype. This rearrangement joins TRBV20-1 to TRBJ1-4, with D unresolved. The V end was cut by 0 bases, the J end by 7 bases, with 6 bases between. CDR3 length: 12 amino acids. The germline V gene has CDR1 DFQATT and CDR2 SNEGSKA (reference sequence). DNA of the CDR3: TGCAGTGCTAGAGATCCGACTGAAAAACTGTTTTTT. Protein: CSARDPTEKLFF.

The chain is built from TRBV20-1 and TRBJ1-5; 10 nucleotides line up with TRBD1. The CDR3 is 16 amino acids. The V segment lost 2 bases and the J segment 3 bases; nucleotides outside the gene matches: 7. Germline V gene data show CDR1 as DFQATT and CDR2 as SNEGSKA (reference sequence). The CDR3 here is CSARRTGTGVNQPQHF. The CDR3 DNA follows: TGCAGTGCTAGACGCACCGGGACAGGGGTCAATCAGCCCCAGCATTTT.

This sequence joins TRBV18 and TRBJ1-5, with 7 positions matching TRBD1. Germline assignment: CDR1 KGHSH and CDR2 LQKENI. With V trimmed by 3 bases and J by 7 bases, 6 bases remained unmatched. This CDR3 region has 14 residues. CDR3 sequence (DNA): TGTGCCAGCTCACCCGGACAGGACCGACAGCCCCAGCATTTT. This sequence encodes CASSPGQDRQPQHF.

This sequence joins TRBV6-1 and TRBJ1-6; D remains unclear. The ends were cut back, 5 bases at V and 7 bases at J, with 21 bases in the middle. The CDR3 contains 17 residues. Germline-derived CDR1 and CDR2 are MNHNS and SASEGT. The CDR3 is CASSPSGWEARNSPLHF. The CDR3, as DNA: TGTGCCAGCAGTCCTTCGGGCTGGGAGGCGCGGAATTCACCCCTCCACTTT.

CDR3 nucleotide sequence: TGTGCCAGCAGTCCCGGGCAGGGACAGGTCTCCTACGAGCAGTACTTC. Protein sequence: CASSPGQGQVSYEQYF. This chain joins TRBV6-1 and TRBJ2-7; TRBD1 aligns across 8 bases. The CDR3 is 16 residues long. Losses at the gene ends were 5 bases for V and 0 bases for J; bases not matched to a gene: 9. Germline V lookup: CDR1 MNHNS, CDR2 SASEGT.

This chain connects TRBV19 to TRBJ1-5; 7 nucleotides match TRBD1. Germline values: CDR1 LNHDA, CDR2 SQIVND (reference sequence). V dropped 4 bases and J dropped 3; count of bases not matched to a gene: 6. This CDR3 has 15 residues. The CDR3: CASSSLGQLNQPQHF. The CDR3 DNA follows: TGTGCCAGTAGTAGTTTGGGACAGCTCAATCAGCCCCAGCATTTT.

This clonotype was seen only once. This chain links TRBV30 with TRBJ1-3; no clear D gene. Trimming left V 2 bases short and J 0 bases short, with 5 bases between. This CDR3 contains 13 residues. Germline V CDR1 and CDR2: GTSNPN, SVGIG (reference sequence). CDR3 loop: CAWSSNSGNTIYF. In DNA, the CDR3 is TGTGCCTGGAGTTCAAACTCTGGAAACACCATATATTTT.

This chain uses TRBV7-9 with TRBJ2-7, with 7 bases lining up with TRBD2. CDR1 and CDR2 (germline): SEHNR, FQNEAQ (reference sequence). CDR3 length: 15 residues. V lost 5 bases and J lost 7; bases outside the gene matches: 14. CDR3 region: CASSPVGGGAREQYF. The CDR3 DNA sequence: TGTGCCAGCAGCCCAGTCGGCGGGGGAGCTCGGGAGCAGTACTTC.

V is TRBV6-5 and J is TRBJ2-7, with a tentative D call TRBD2 (6 bases). This CDR3 comprises 17 residues. V was clipped by 11 bases and J by 0 bases, with 26 bases between them. Germline V CDR1 and CDR2: MNHEY, SVGAGI. The CDR3 loop is CASSYSKEGTSSYEQYF. DNA for the CDR3: TGTGCCTCCAGTTACTCAAAGGAGGGCACTAGCTCCTACGAGCAGTACTTC.

V and J are TRBV7-9 and TRBJ1-2; 10 bases fit TRBD1. CDR3 length: 18 residues. Germline V CDR1 and CDR2: SEHNR, FQNEAQ (reference sequence). The J segment lost 7 bases and the V segment lost 4 bases, leaving 18 bases of the junction unmatched. CDR3 DNA sequence: TGTGCCAGCAGCTGGAAACCGGGACAGGGGACATCGCGAGTTGGCTACACCTTC. It translates to CASSWKPGQGTSRVGYTF.

V and J are TRBV28 and TRBJ2-5, with TRBD1 as a possible D gene (5 bases). Trimming took 5 bases from V and 1 from J, leaving 14 bases between them. Germline V lookup: CDR1 MDHEN, CDR2 SYDVKM. CDR3 length: 15 residues. CDR3 nucleotides: TGTGCCAGCAGTCAAGGCGACAGCCTCCAAGAGACCCAGTACTTC. Translation: CASSQGDSLQETQYF.

CDR3: CASSSDIEGQPQHF. The CDR3 coding sequence is TGTGCCAGCAGTTCTGATATTGAGGGTCAGCCCCAGCATTTT. The J gene is TRBJ1-5, the V gene TRBV12-3 or TRBV12-4; unclear D gene. This CDR3 comprises 14 residues. V lost 4 bases and J 6 bases, leaving 13 bases between the germline ends.

The rearrangement uses TRBV7-2 and TRBJ1-1, with unresolved D. Trimming stripped 2 bases from V and 0 bases from J, with 7 bases between. CDR1 SGHTA and CDR2 FQGNSA come from the germline V gene. There are 14 residues in the CDR3. The CDR3 DNA follows: TGTGCCAGCAGCTTAAAGATCTTGAACACTGAAGCTTTCTTT. Its translation is CASSLKILNTEAFF.

The V gene is TRBV20-1, the J gene TRBJ2-4; D is possibly TRBD2 (5 bases). Germline lookup yields CDR1 DFQATT and CDR2 SNEGSKA (reference sequence). The CDR3 is made up of 14 amino acids. V was shortened by 2 bases and J by 0 bases, with 8 bases between the two germline ends. The CDR3 DNA reads TGCAGTGCTAGACCGACTATAGCCAAAAACATTCAGTACTTC. Translated: CSARPTIAKNIQYF.

The chain links TRBV6-5 to TRBJ2-5; TRBD2 matches at 9 bases. The CDR3 is made up of 16 amino acids. From germline, CDR1 is MNHEY and CDR2 SVGAGI. The junction had 11 bases not matched to a gene; V was cut back by 4 bases and J by 5 bases. CDR3 nucleotide sequence: TGTGCCAGCAGTTTTCTTGGCGGGGGGGATCAGGAGACCCAGTACTTC. Its translation is CASSFLGGGDQETQYF.

The CDR3 bases are TGTGCCAGCAGACGGACACCCTATGGCTACACCTTC. Its protein is CASRRTPYGYTF. This chain uses TRBV6-5 with TRBJ1-2; TRBD1 might be the D (5 bases). The V end lost 6 bases, the J end lost 4 bases, and 9 bases lay between the germline ends. Germline V gene data show CDR1 as MNHEY and CDR2 as SVGAGI. This CDR3 has 12 amino acids.

The CDR3 reads CASSTGSGGAANEQFF. CDR3 in DNA: TGTGCCAGCAGCACCGGCAGCGGGGGGGCTGCTAATGAGCAGTTCTTC. The V and J genes are TRBV7-2 and TRBJ2-1, with TRBD2 identical over 10 bases. The germline V gene has CDR1 SGHTA and CDR2 FQGNSA. This CDR3 has 16 amino acids. Trimming removed 5 bases from V and 7 bases from J; junction bases left unmatched: 11.

CDR3: CASSLSLAGTDTQYF. DNA of the CDR3: TGCGCCAGCAGCTTGTCGCTAGCGGGCACAGATACGCAGTATTTT. The rearrangement links TRBV5-1 to TRBJ2-3, with 7 bases that match TRBD2. The CDR3 loop spans 15 amino acids. From germline, CDR1 is SGHRS and CDR2 YFSETQ. After removal of 1 base from V and 1 base from J, the junction contained 3 bases not matched to a gene.

The rearrangement links TRBV20-1 to TRBJ2-7, with TRBD2 identical over 10 bases. The CDR3 is 14 amino acids. Per germline, CDR1 DFQATT and CDR2 SNEGSKA (reference sequence). Trimming took 5 bases from V and 8 from J; bases not matched to a gene: 12. CDR3 loop: CSAPSGSLSLQQYF. The CDR3 coding sequence is TGCAGTGCTCCTAGCGGGAGCCTTTCCCTTCAGCAGTACTTC.

The CDR3 DNA reads TGTGCCAGCAGCTTAGGGGGAGCTCACAATGAGCAGTTCTTC. Residues: CASSLGGAHNEQFF. The chain carries TRBV11-3 and TRBJ2-1; tentatively, D is TRBD2 (5 bases). The CDR3 runs to 14 residues. Germline assignment: CDR1 SGHNT and CDR2 YENEEA. V dropped 1 base and J dropped 5 bases, with 9 bases sitting between them.